The rows below give T cell receptor beta chains drawn from one sample of a study of T cell changes during pregnancy in multiple sclerosis. TCRdb's copy holds only in-frame clones and misses some; the assay was immunoSEQ multiplex PCR. Of about 40,000 clones in the sample, 89% are singletons; the top ten hold around 0.51%. Here the sequenced sample was CD4+ T cells from peripheral blood mononuclear cells, taken in the first trimester of pregnancy. The receptors originated from a female donor with multiple sclerosis, enrolled in a pregnancy study. Both conserved end residues are part of each CDR3. The D gene is left open where the match is weak. Clone size is shown for a subset of rows, as once, few, many or a class of expanded clone.

v_call,d_call,j_call,clone_size,cdr3_nt,cdr3_aa
TRBV27,NA,TRBJ1-2,NA,TGTGCCAGCAGTTCGTCATTCAGGGGCTGGGGTGGCTACACCTTC,CASSSSFRGWGGYTF
TRBV19,NA,TRBJ1-2,NA,TGTGCCAGTAGATCCCGGGGAGGCTATGGCTACACCTTC,CASRSRGGYGYTF
TRBV30,TRBD2,TRBJ2-3,NA,TGTGCCTGGAGTGTAGGAGTAGCGGGGAGGTCAGATACGCAGTATTTT,CAWSVGVAGRSDTQYF
TRBV29-1,NA,TRBJ1-2,once,TGCAGCGGATTAGCAGTGACCTATGGCTACACCTTC,CSGLAVTYGYTF
TRBV19,TRBD2,TRBJ2-3,NA,TGTGCCAGTAGTACTCGGGCGGGAGCCCTGGATACGCAGTATTTT,CASSTRAGALDTQYF
TRBV2,NA,TRBJ1-3,NA,TGTGCCAGCAGCGCCGCCGCGTACTCTGGAAACACCATATATTTT,CASSAAAYSGNTIYF
TRBV6-5,NA,TRBJ1-3,once,TGTGCCAGCAGTTACTCCGGGGGGTTTTCTGGAAACACCATATATTTT,CASSYSGGFSGNTIYF
TRBV7-2,NA,TRBJ1-3,NA,TGTGCCAGCAGCTTCGGGGGGCAGCCCCACTCTGGAAACACCATATATTTT,CASSFGGQPHSGNTIYF
TRBV11-2,NA,TRBJ1-3,NA,TGTGCCAGCAGCTCAACATCTACAGGAGGAAACACCATATATTTT,CASSSTSTGGNTIYF
TRBV12-5,NA,TRBJ1-1,NA,TGTGCTAGTGGTCCGGGACAGAACACTGAAGCTTTCTTT,CASGPGQNTEAFF
TRBV10-3,TRBD1,TRBJ1-1,NA,TGTGCCATCAGGACAGGGGGCAACACTGAAGCTTTCTTT,CAIRTGGNTEAFF
TRBV30,TRBD1,TRBJ2-7,NA,TGTGCCTGGAGTGGGACAGGTTACGAGCAGTACTTC,CAWSGTGYEQYF
TRBV18,NA,TRBJ1-5,NA,TGTGCCAGCTCACCGTATGGGGCCTCCAATCAGCCCCAGCATTTT,CASSPYGASNQPQHF
TRBV5-4,NA,TRBJ2-1,NA,TGTGCCAGCAGCCTGGACAAATCCTACAATGAGCAGTTCTTC,CASSLDKSYNEQFF
TRBV14,TRBD1,TRBJ1-4,NA,TGTGCCAGCAGCCAAAGGACAGGGTCAAGTCCTAATGAAAAACTGTTTTTT,CASSQRTGSSPNEKLFF